This T cell receptor (beta chain) comes out of a study of T cells after yellow fever vaccination (dated by TCRdb to the late 2010s). Regarding the study in general: Libraries from fractions with low cell numbers were prepared with the SMART-Seq v4 Ultra Low Input RNA kit. To follow T-cell clones before and after primary and booster YFV17D yellow fever vaccination, bulk TCR alpha and beta repertoires were sequenced over time. Two healthy male donors made up the cohort, one aged 18 to 30 years and the other aged 30 to 39 years. Blood was drawn at multiple timepoints before and after primary and secondary immunization, with bulk PBMC replicates and cell subsets isolated.

Beyond this particular receptor, the publication reports: After the booster, most clones that had expanded after primary vaccination were detected again (approximately 96% of CD4 and about 88% of CD8), suggesting broad maintenance of memory. Only a couple of donors were included in the study, so the extent to which the findings can be generalized is limited. The secondary T-cell response was weaker than the primary response but faster, peaking on day 5 instead of day 15. A small fraction of clonotypes showed up in both the CD4 and CD8 compartments, probably as a result of convergent recombination. Computational filtering was needed because FACS-sorted repertoires could contain abundant contaminating clonotypes from the bulk population.

TCR cDNA was synthesized by 5'RACE template switching, which introduced a universal primer site and unique molecular identifiers. cDNA synthesis was primed from both the TCR alpha and TCR beta constant segments. Library amplification involved two PCR steps, and the second step added sample barcodes and sequencing adapters. Libraries were sequenced on Illumina HiSeq 2500 (2x100 bp) or NovaSeq (2x150 bp). In the authors' own workflow: MIGEC was used to demultiplex reads and collapse the reads into UMI consensus sequences, and MiXCR was used for V(D)J alignment. Vaccine-responding clonotypes were identified with edgeR using replicate PBMC samples, with FDR below 0.01 and a log2 fold change above 5 up to day 15 being required. Bulk clonotypes were assigned CD4 or CD8 identity according to which sequenced CD4 or CD8 repertoire held them at higher abundance. TCRdb handled the public reads itself, with Q25 trimming in fastp and clone calling in MiXCR, and kept productive beta chains. Each CDR3 protein appears once, grouped with its most common genes and DNA. None of the V and J calls come from the authors' own analysis; TCRdb made them. Across this sample there are approximately 110,000 distinct CDR3 sequences, with about 7% seen only once. Jointly, the top ten make up 2% to 3% of the sample.

The trim is 5 bases for V and 0 bases for J, with a gap of 19 bases between the germline ends. The germline V gene sets CDR1 to SGHAT and CDR2 to FQNNGV. The CDR3 covers 17 residues, taking in both the cysteine and the phenylalanine. The entry retains the CDR3 DNA only, 51 bases that are in frame from base 1. This clonotype was detected many times. Which antigen it targets is not known. Per-base qualities were not stored, and no clone one base away is much larger. What the treatment or condition label conveys for this sample: live attenuated yellow fever vaccine strain. PBMCs were isolated from peripheral blood using a standard Ficoll-Paque protocol. Dynabeads CD4 and CD8 positive selection kits were used to isolate CD4 and CD8 T-cell fractions. RNA was extracted with TriZol from bulk PBMCs, CD4 and CD8 fractions, and dextramer-positive and dextramer-negative fractions.

The origin of this receptor is a man younger than 35 who received the YFV17D yellow fever vaccine. The rearranged chain carries TRBV11-2 and TRBJ2-5; the D call could be TRBD1 or TRBD2, with each sharing 6 bases. The sequences come from CD4+ T cells sorted from PBMCs, collected 10 to 11 days after the first yellow fever vaccination. The CDR3 reads as follows: CASSPLWGAFNQETQYF. The nucleotides read TGTGCCAGCAGCCCCTTATGGGGGGCTTTCAACCAAGAGACCCAGTACTTC.